The 16 T cell receptor beta chains below were found in one sample sequenced in a study of T-cell reconstitution after alpha-beta-depleted transplantation in children. Preparation of the TCRbeta library used unique molecular identifiers. TCRdb re-called the PCR reads through MiXCR, storing one row per CDR3 protein. The repertoire has approximately 980,000 distinct CDR3 sequences, about 26% of them found once; the top ten carry over 25%. Here the sequenced sample was PBMCs, mostly from graft donor cells, taken 360 days after TCRalphabeta/CD19-depleted stem cell transplant. Receptor source: a boy under two years old who had a stem cell transplant for SCID, so the T cells may come from the graft donor.

This clonotype is a singleton in its sample. V gene TRBV5-1 combines with J gene TRBJ1-1; tentatively, D is TRBD1 (6 bases). Trimming shortened V by 4 bases and J by 2 bases, and 9 bases separated the two germline ends. The CDR3 extends over 13 amino acids. Germline V gene sequence: CDR1 SGHRS, CDR2 YFSETQ. This CDR3 reads CASSMDRNTEAFF. The CDR3 DNA is TGCGCCAGCAGCATGGACAGAAACACTGAAGCTTTCTTT. The whole variable domain, remainder taken from reference TRBV5-1 and TRBJ1-1, is KAGVTQTPRYLIKTRGQQVTLSCSPISGHRSVSWYQQTPGQGLQFLFEYFSETQRNKGNFPGRFSGRQFSNSRSEMNVSTLELGDSALYLCASSMDRNTEAFFGQGTRLTVV.

The chain joins TRBV29-1 to TRBJ2-5, with 7 bases identical to TRBD1. Trimming removed 4 bases from V and 10 bases from J; junction bases left unmatched: 9. Germline CDR1 reads SQVTM; CDR2 reads ANQGSEA. The CDR3 extends over 12 amino acids. The chain's CDR3 is CSVGIAGGVQYF. CDR3 nucleotides: TGCAGCGTTGGGATCGCAGGGGGAGTCCAGTACTTC.

The chain is built from TRBV18 and TRBJ2-1, with TRBD1 identical over 8 bases. The germline CDR1 and CDR2 sequences are KGHSH and LQKENI. Losses at the gene ends were 1 base for V and 3 bases for J; bases not matched to a gene: 8. CDR3 length equals 17 residues. The CDR3 region has the DNA TGTGCCAGCTCACCACTCGGTCCGGACAGGGACTACAATGAGCAGTTCTTC. Protein: CASSPLGPDRDYNEQFF.

V usage is TRBV12-3 or TRBV12-4 and J usage is TRBJ1-6; 8 bases are shared with TRBD1. The CDR3 sequence is 13 residues long. The ends lost 6 bases at V and 9 bases at J; junction bases unmatched: 4. The CDR3: CASSGQGSSPLHF. The CDR3 DNA reads as TGTGCCAGCAGCGGACAGGGTTCTTCACCCCTCCACTTT.

V is TRBV5-1 and J is TRBJ2-3; no definite D call. This CDR3 has 14 amino acids. With 1 base removed from V and 2 bases from J, the gap between germline ends came to 8 bases. Per the germline V gene, CDR1 is SGHRS and CDR2 is YFSETQ. The CDR3 DNA reads as TGCGCCAGCAGCTTGACGGCTCTCACAGATACGCAGTATTTT. Protein product: CASSLTALTDTQYF.

This clonotype was seen many times. The chain employs TRBV6-5 and TRBJ1-2, with D perhaps TRBD1 (5 bases). The CDR3 length is 14 residues. V shed 8 bases and J shed 1 base, with 14 bases lying between them. Per the germline V gene, CDR1 is MNHEY and CDR2 is SVGAGI. CDR3 residues: CASRQTVLNYGYTF. DNA of the CDR3: TGTGCCAGCCGACAGACAGTTCTTAACTATGGCTACACCTTC.

This clonotype was counted only a few times. The chain joins TRBV7-9 to TRBJ1-2, with D perhaps matching TRBD1 (5 bases). Germline loops: CDR1 SEHNR, CDR2 FQNEAQ (reference sequence). The CDR3 is made up of 14 amino acids. The V and J ends lost 5 bases and 5 bases respectively, with 15 bases between them. CDR3 DNA sequence: TGTGCCAGCAGCGCCGACAGTGGGCTATATGGCTACACCTTC. Encoded protein: CASSADSGLYGYTF.

The chain has TRBV5-1 and TRBJ2-1; 14 bases align to TRBD2. V dropped 7 bases and J dropped 15; count of bases not matched to a gene: 18. The CDR3 sequence is 16 residues long. Germline V CDR1 and CDR2: SGHRS, YFSETQ. The CDR3 sequence is CASAVQKTSGGAKLFF. The CDR3 DNA reads as TGCGCCAGCGCCGTACAAAAGACTAGCGGGGGGGCCAAATTGTTCTTC.

The chain carries TRBV9 and TRBJ2-5; TRBD1 matches 7 bases. The CDR3 has 15 residues. The germline V gene encodes CDR1 SGDLS and CDR2 YYNGEE. Germline trimming cut 0 bases from V and 4 bases from J; bases unmatched to any gene: 6. The CDR3 DNA reads as TGTGCCAGCAGCGTAGGCGACAGGGCTGGAGAGACCCAGTACTTC. Protein product: CASSVGDRAGETQYF.

The sample holds many counts of this clonotype. The V call is TRBV20-1, the J call TRBJ2-3, with TRBD2 matching 7 bases. CDR1 and CDR2 (germline): DFQATT, SNEGSKA (reference sequence). The CDR3 loop spans 13 amino acids. V was clipped by 1 base and J by 4 bases; unmatched bases: 2. The chain's CDR3 is CSARVSGPDTQYF. In nucleotides, the CDR3 is TGCAGTGCTAGAGTTAGCGGGCCAGATACGCAGTATTTT.

The chain combines TRBV5-1 with TRBJ2-5, with D perhaps being TRBD1 or TRBD2 (5 bases each). Germline CDR1 SGHRS, CDR2 YFSETQ. Trimming took off 1 base at V and 3 bases at J, with 16 bases between the two ends. This CDR3 is 16 amino acids long. CDR3 nucleotides: TGCGCCAGCAGCTTGATTGGGACGGATATTAAAGAGACCCAGTACTTC. Protein: CASSLIGTDIKETQYF.

This chain connects TRBV5-5 to TRBJ1-2, with 11 bases matching TRBD1. Germline V gene sequence: CDR1 SGHKS, CDR2 YYEKEE (reference sequence). The trim removed 0 bases at V and 7 bases at J, leaving 2 bases unmatched. The CDR3 is 14 amino acids. The CDR3 spells CASSLAGTGGGYTF. The DNA for the CDR3 is TGTGCCAGCAGCTTGGCCGGGACAGGGGGTGGCTACACCTTC.

The chain recombines TRBV5-1 with TRBJ2-7; D gene uncertain. Trimming took 4 bases from V and 3 from J, leaving 14 bases between them. Germline-derived CDR1 and CDR2 are SGHRS and YFSETQ. The CDR3 extends over 14 amino acids. DNA of the CDR3: TGCGCCAGCAGCCCGGACCAAGGCGGCTACGAGCAGTACTTC. Translation: CASSPDQGGYEQYF.

This clonotype was seen only once. CDR3 region: CASSLYGAGRGPQHF. For the CDR3, the DNA is TGCGCCAGCAGCTTGTATGGAGCGGGCCGGGGGCCCCAGCATTTT. V and J are TRBV5-1 and TRBJ1-5; D call uncertain. Trimming stripped 1 base from V and 9 bases from J, with 17 bases between. The CDR3 totals 15 residues. The germline V gene has CDR1 SGHRS and CDR2 YFSETQ.

The chain is built from TRBV12-3 or TRBV12-4 and TRBJ2-7, with 7 bases aligning to TRBD1. CDR3 length equals 15 residues. V was pared by 4 bases and J by 3 bases, with 9 bases of the junction left unmatched. The CDR3 protein is CASSSSPGQHYEQYF. In nucleotides, the CDR3 is TGTGCCAGCAGTTCTTCCCCGGGACAGCACTACGAGCAGTACTTC.

This chain uses TRBV3-1 with TRBJ2-1; 12 bases fit TRBD2. V gave up 4 bases and J gave up 8 bases; unmatched junction bases: 6. Germline V lookup: CDR1 LGHDT, CDR2 YNNKEL (reference sequence). This CDR3 region has 15 residues. The CDR3 bases are TGTGCCAGCAGCCCTCTAGCGGGGGGGCCCGATGAGCAGTTCTTC. Translated: CASSPLAGGPDEQFF.